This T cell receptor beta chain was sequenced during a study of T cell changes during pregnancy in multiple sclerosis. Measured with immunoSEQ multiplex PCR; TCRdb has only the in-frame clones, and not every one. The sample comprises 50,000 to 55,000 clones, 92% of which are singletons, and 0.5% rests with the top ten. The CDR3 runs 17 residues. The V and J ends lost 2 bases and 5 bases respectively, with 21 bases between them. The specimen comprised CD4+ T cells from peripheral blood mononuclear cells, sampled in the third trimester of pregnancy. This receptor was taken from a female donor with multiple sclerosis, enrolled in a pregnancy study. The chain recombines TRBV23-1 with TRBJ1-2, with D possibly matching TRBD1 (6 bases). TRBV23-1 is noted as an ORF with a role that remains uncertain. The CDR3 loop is CASSQKSEGVIWYGYTF. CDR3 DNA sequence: TGCGCCAGCAGTCAAAAGAGCGAGGGGGTGATTTGGTATGGCTACACCTTC.